Sequencing of this T cell receptor beta chain was carried out in a study of blood T cell repertoires in COVID-19. Whole-study context: The study drew acute and convalescent COVID-19 samples from the United States, Italy and Spain. PBMCs, B-cell-depleted T cells, or T cells were the source of the cDNA or gDNA that made up the material.

In the original workflow: Estimation of nucleated cell counts was performed using reference gene primer amplification. The repertoire was sequenced with immunoSEQ multiplex PCR; TCRdb's copy has only in-frame clones and lacks some. That table furnishes V, J and clone size, whereas the DNA furnished D and trimming. Altogether about 36,000 clones are present, about three quarters being singletons, with the ten largest covering less than 40%. The receptor was isolated from a man in his sixties with acute or convalescent COVID-19. Sequenced sample: peripheral blood.

CDR3 nucleotide sequence: TGTGCCAGCTCACCACCCGGCAATGAGCAGTTCTTC. Protein sequence: CASSPPGNEQFF. This chain connects TRBV18 to TRBJ2-1; D unresolved. The CDR3 sequence is 12 residues long. The V end was cut by 0 bases, the J end by 6 bases, with 3 bases between. The germline gives CDR1 KGHSH, CDR2 LQKENI. The full variable domain, with the rest looked up from reference TRBV18 and TRBJ2-1, is NAGVMQNPRHLVRRRGQEARLRCSPMKGHSHVYWYRQLPEEGLKFMVYLQKENIIDESGMPKERFSAEFPKEGPSILRIQQVVRGDSAAYFCASSPPGNEQFFGPGTRLTVL.